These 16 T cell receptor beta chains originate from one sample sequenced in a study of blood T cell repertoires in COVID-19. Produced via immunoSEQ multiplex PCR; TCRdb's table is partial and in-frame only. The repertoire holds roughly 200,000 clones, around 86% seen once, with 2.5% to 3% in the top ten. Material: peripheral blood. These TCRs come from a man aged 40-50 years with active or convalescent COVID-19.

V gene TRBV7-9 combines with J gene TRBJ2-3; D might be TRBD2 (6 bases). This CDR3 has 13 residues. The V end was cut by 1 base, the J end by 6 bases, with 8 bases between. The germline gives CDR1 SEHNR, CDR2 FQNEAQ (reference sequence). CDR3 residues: CASSLDGGDTQYF. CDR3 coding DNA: TGTGCCAGCAGCTTAGACGGGGGTGATACGCAGTATTTT.

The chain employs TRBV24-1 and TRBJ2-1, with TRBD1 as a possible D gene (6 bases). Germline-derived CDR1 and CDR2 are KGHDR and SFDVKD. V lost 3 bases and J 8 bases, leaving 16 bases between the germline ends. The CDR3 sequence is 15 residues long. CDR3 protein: CATSDPLQGADEQFF. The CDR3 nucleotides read TGTGCCACCAGTGATCCCTTACAGGGTGCGGATGAGCAGTTCTTC.

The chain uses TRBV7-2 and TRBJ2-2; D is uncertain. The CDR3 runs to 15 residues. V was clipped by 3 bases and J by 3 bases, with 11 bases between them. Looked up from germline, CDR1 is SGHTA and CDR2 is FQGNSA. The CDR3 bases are TGTGCCAGCAGCTTCAAACTCCGTCACACCGGGGAGCTGTTTTTT. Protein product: CASSFKLRHTGELFF.

CDR3: CASSLGLRGAAYGYTF. The CDR3 nucleotides read TGTGCCAGCAGCTTAGGCCTTCGGGGGGCTGCTTATGGCTACACCTTC. The rearrangement links TRBV13 to TRBJ1-2; D might be TRBD1 (6 bases). Germline V gives CDR1 PRHDT, CDR2 FYEKMQ (reference sequence). V lost 0 bases to trimming and J lost 5 bases, with 16 bases between them. The CDR3 is made up of 16 amino acids.

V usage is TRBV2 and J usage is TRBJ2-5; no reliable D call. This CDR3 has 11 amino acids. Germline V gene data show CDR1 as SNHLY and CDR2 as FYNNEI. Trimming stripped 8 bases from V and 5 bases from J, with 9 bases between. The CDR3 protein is CASGRSETQYF. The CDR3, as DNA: TGTGCCAGCGGCAGAAGTGAGACCCAGTACTTC. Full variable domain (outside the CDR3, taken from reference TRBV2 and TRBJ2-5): EPEVTQTPSHQVTQMGQEVILRCVPISNHLYFYWYRQILGQKVEFLVSFYNNEISEKSEIFDDQFSVERPDGSNFTLKIRSTKLEDSAMYFCASGRSETQYFGPGTRLLVL.

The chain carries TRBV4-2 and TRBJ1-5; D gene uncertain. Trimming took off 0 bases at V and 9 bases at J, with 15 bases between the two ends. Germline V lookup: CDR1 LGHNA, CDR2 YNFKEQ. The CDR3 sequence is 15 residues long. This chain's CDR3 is CASSQDRAGGRPQHF. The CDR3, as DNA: TGTGCCAGCAGCCAAGATAGGGCAGGCGGGAGGCCCCAGCATTTT.

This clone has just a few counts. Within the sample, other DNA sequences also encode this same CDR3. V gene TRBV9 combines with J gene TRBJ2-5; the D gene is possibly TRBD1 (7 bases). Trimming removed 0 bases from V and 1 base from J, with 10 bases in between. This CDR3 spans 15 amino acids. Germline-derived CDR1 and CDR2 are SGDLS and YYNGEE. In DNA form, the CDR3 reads TGTGCCAGCAGCGTAGCAGGGGGACTCCAAGAGACCCAGTACTTC. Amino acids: CASSVAGGLQETQYF.

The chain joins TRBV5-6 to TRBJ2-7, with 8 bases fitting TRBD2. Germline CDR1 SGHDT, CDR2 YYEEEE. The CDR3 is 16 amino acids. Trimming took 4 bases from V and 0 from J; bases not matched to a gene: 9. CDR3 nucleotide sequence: TGTGCCAGCAGCACCTCTAGCGGGTCGCTCTCCTACGAGCAGTACTTC. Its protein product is CASSTSSGSLSYEQYF.

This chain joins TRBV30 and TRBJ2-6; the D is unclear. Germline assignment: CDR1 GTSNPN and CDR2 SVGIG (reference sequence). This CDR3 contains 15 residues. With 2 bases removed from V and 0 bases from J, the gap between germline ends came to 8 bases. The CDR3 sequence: CAWSYRSSGANVLTF. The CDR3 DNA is TGTGCCTGGAGTTACCGGAGCTCTGGGGCCAACGTCCTGACTTTC.

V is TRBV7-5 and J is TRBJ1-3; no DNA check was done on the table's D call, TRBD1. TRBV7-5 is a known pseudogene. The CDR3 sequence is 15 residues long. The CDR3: CARSFLYRERNTIYF. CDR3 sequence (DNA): TGTGCCAGAAGCTTCCTGTACAGGGAAAGAAACACCATATATTTT.

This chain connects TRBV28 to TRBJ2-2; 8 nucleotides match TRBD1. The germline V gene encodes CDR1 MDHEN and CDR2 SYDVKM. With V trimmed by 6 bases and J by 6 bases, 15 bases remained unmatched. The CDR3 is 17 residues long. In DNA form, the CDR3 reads TGTGCCAGCAGACCGGACAGGGTAGCCCCCTACGCCGGGGAGCTGTTTTTT. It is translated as CASRPDRVAPYAGELFF.

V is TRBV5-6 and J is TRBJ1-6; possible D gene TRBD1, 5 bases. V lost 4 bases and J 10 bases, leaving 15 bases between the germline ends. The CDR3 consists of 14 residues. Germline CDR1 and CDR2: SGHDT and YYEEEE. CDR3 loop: CASSRGAYNSPLHF. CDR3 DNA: TGTGCCAGCAGCCGTGGGGCCTACAACTCACCCCTCCACTTT.

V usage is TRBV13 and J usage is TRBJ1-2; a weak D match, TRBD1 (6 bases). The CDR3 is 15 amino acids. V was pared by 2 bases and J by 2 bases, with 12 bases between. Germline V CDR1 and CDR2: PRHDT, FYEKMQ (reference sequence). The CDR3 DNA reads TGTGCCAGCAGCTTATGGACAGAGGAAAACTATGGCTACACCTTC. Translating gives CASSLWTEENYGYTF.

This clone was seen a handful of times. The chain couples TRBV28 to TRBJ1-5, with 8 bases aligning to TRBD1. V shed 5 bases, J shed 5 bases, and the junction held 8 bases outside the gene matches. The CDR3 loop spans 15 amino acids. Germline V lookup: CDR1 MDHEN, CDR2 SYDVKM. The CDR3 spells CASSPGQVIHQPQHF. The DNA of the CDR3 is TGTGCCAGCAGTCCGGGACAGGTGATCCATCAGCCCCAGCATTTT.

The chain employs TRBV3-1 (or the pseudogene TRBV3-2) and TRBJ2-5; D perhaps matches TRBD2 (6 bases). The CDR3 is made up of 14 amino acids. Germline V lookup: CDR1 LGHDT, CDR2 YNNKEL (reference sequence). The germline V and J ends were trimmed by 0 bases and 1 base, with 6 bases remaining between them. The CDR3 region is CASSQEGGQETQYF. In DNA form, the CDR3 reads TGTGCCAGCAGCCAAGAGGGGGGCCAAGAGACCCAGTACTTC.

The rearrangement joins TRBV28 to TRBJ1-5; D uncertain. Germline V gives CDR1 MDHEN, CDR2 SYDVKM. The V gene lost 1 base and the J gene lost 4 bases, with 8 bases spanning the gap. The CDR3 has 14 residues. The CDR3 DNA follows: TGTGCCAGCAGTTTATTGCCGGGGAATCAGCCCCAGCATTTT. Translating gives CASSLLPGNQPQHF. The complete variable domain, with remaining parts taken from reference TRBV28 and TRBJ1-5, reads DVKVTQSSRYLVKRTGEKVFLECVQDMDHENMFWYRQDPGLGLRLIYFSYDVKMKEKGDIPEGYSVSREKKERFSLILESASTNQTSMYLCASSLLPGNQPQHFGDGTRLSIL.